The 22 T cell receptor beta chains listed next were all sequenced from one sample in a study of T cell responses to AZD1222 COVID-19 vaccine. The repertoire was sequenced with immunoSEQ multiplex PCR; TCRdb's copy has only in-frame clones and lacks some. The sample has roughly 200,000 clones, approximately 86% seen once. The source material was peripheral blood, sampled on day 0 of AZD1222 vaccination. The receptors were sampled from an adult in good health.

CDR3 in DNA: TGTGCCAGCAGCTCACGCCCTGGGGGGCAGGGGGATGGCTACACCTTC. Its translation is CASSSRPGGQGDGYTF. The chain joins TRBV9 to TRBJ1-2; TRBD1 matches at 7 bases. The germline CDR1 and CDR2 sequences are SGDLS and YYNGEE. This CDR3 has 16 residues. V lost 4 bases and J lost 6; bases outside the gene matches: 15.

The chain links TRBV20-1 to TRBJ2-7; no clear D. Looked up from germline, CDR1 is DFQATT and CDR2 is SNEGSKA (reference sequence). This CDR3 is built from 13 residues. Trimming took off 3 bases at V and 3 bases at J, with 12 bases between the two ends. The CDR3 bases are TGCAGTGCTAGTGGGCAGTCCCTCTACGAGCAGTACTTC. This translates into CSASGQSLYEQYF.

V and J are TRBV10-1 and TRBJ1-1; D gene uncertain. The ends were cut back, 10 bases at V and 5 bases at J, with 8 bases in the middle. This CDR3 is built from 10 residues. Germline V gene sequence: CDR1 WNHNN, CDR2 SYGVQD (reference sequence). The CDR3 reads CAKRRTEAFF. The CDR3 region has the DNA TGCGCCAAACGACGGACTGAAGCTTTCTTT.

The chain employs TRBV5-4 and TRBJ2-5; D might be TRBD1 (6 bases). Germline CDR1 is SGHNT and CDR2 is YYREEE (reference sequence). The V end was cut by 4 bases, the J end by 5 bases, with 21 bases between. The CDR3 is 16 amino acids. In DNA form, the CDR3 reads TGTGCCAGCAGCCCTCCTGCCGGGACAAAAAGGGAGACCCAGTACTTC. This codes for CASSPPAGTKRETQYF.

Only one count was recorded for this clone. The rearrangement joins TRBV14 to TRBJ1-6; 8 nucleotides line up with TRBD1. The germline V gene encodes CDR1 SGHDN and CDR2 FVKESK. The CDR3 is 13 amino acids. Unmatched junction bases numbered 8, after V lost 5 bases and J lost 14 bases. The CDR3 loop reads CASSSRTGLALHF. DNA for the CDR3: TGTGCCAGCAGCTCCAGGACAGGGCTTGCCCTCCACTTT.

The chain has TRBV14 and TRBJ1-1, with TRBD1 as a possible D gene (6 bases). The CDR3 runs to 16 residues. With 1 base removed from V and 8 bases from J, the gap between germline ends came to 20 bases. The V gene's germline CDR1 is SGHDN and CDR2 FVKESK. CDR3 sequence reads: CASSQATLSGAGEAFF. As DNA, the CDR3 is TGTGCCAGCAGCCAAGCTACGCTATCGGGGGCCGGCGAAGCTTTCTTT.

The rearrangement uses TRBV6-1 and TRBJ2-7; D is undetermined. Germline CDR1 is MNHNS and CDR2 is SASEGT. The CDR3 sequence is 14 residues long. V shed 2 bases and J shed 6 bases, with 14 bases lying between them. CDR3 loop: CASSESPYPAEQYF. The CDR3 coding sequence is TGTGCCAGCAGTGAATCTCCCTACCCAGCCGAGCAGTACTTC.

This chain links TRBV7-3 with TRBJ2-3; possibly TRBD1 for D (6 bases). This CDR3 contains 16 residues. Trimming took off 8 bases at V and 0 bases at J, with 18 bases between the two ends. Germline V gene sequence: CDR1 SGHTA, CDR2 FQGTGA. CDR3: CASGPGASPSTDTQYF. As DNA, the CDR3 is TGTGCCAGCGGACCAGGGGCCTCACCTAGCACAGATACGCAGTATTTT.

This rearrangement joins TRBV30 to TRBJ1-5; a possible D gene is TRBD1 (6 bases). The germline CDR1 and CDR2 sequences are GTSNPN and SVGIG (reference sequence). The CDR3 consists of 14 residues. The V gene lost 8 bases and the J gene lost 0 bases, with 14 bases spanning the gap. The CDR3: CARNRTVSNQPQHF. The CDR3 DNA reads TGTGCCCGTAACCGGACAGTTAGCAATCAGCCCCAGCATTTT.

The CDR3 loop is CAIRGVENEQFF. The CDR3 nucleotides are TGTGCCATCCGAGGGGTGGAGAATGAGCAGTTCTTC. The genes are TRBV10-3 and TRBJ2-1; D could derive from TRBD1 or TRBD2 (5 bases each). Germline V gives CDR1 ENHRY, CDR2 SYGVKD. The CDR3 consists of 12 residues. Trimming took 8 bases from V and 7 from J, leaving 12 bases between them.

The gene calls are TRBV6-2 or TRBV6-3 and TRBJ2-7; D is unresolved. Between the trimmed V and J ends, which lost 5 bases and 3 bases, there was a span of 11 bases. The V gene's germline CDR1 is MNHEY and CDR2 SVGEGT. This CDR3 is 13 amino acids long. CDR3 coding DNA: TGTGCCAGCAGTGTCCGGGTTAACTACGAGCAGTACTTC. Protein product: CASSVRVNYEQYF.

The rearrangement joins TRBV6-5 to TRBJ1-1; D remains unclear. This CDR3 has 13 residues. Per the germline V gene, CDR1 is MNHEY and CDR2 is SVGAGI. V shed 7 bases and J shed 1 base, with 10 bases lying between them. The CDR3 sequence: CASMGQSNTEAFF. The CDR3 nucleotides read TGTGCCAGCATGGGCCAATCGAACACTGAAGCTTTCTTT.

The V gene is TRBV29-1, the J gene TRBJ2-7, with D maybe TRBD1 (6 bases). The CDR3 has 13 amino acids. V was cut by 7 bases and J by 0 bases, with 13 bases left in between. Per germline, CDR1 SQVTM and CDR2 ANQGSEA. CDR3 in DNA: TGCAGCGCCCTGGACAGTGGCTCCTACGAGCAGTACTTC. This codes for CSALDSGSYEQYF.

This CDR3 reads CASSGRQGASPGANVLTF. The DNA for the CDR3 is TGTGCCAGCAGCGGAAGACAGGGGGCTAGCCCTGGGGCCAACGTCCTGACTTTC. This rearrangement joins TRBV3-1 (or the pseudogene TRBV3-2) to TRBJ2-6; TRBD1 matches at 10 bases. J gave up 2 bases and V 5 bases, and 9 bases lay outside the gene matches. The CDR3 has 18 residues. Germline V gives CDR1 LGHDT, CDR2 YNNKEL (reference sequence).

The rearrangement uses TRBV27 and TRBJ1-6, with TRBD1 identical over 8 bases. Per the germline V gene, CDR1 is MNHEY and CDR2 is SMNVEV (reference sequence). The CDR3 covers 15 residues. After removal of 4 bases from V and 8 bases from J, the junction contained 7 bases not matched to a gene. The CDR3 reads CASSSIKDRDSPLHF. CDR3 DNA sequence: TGTGCCAGCAGTTCCATAAAGGACAGGGATTCACCCCTCCACTTT.

This clone has just one count. This sequence joins TRBV5-4 and TRBJ2-5; D may be TRBD2 (7 bases). V shed 5 bases and J shed 6 bases, with 14 bases lying between them. Per the germline V gene, CDR1 is SGHNT and CDR2 is YYREEE (reference sequence). The CDR3 length is 13 residues. The CDR3, as DNA: TGTGCCAGCAGTTTTGGGGGGGCCCAGACCCAGTACTTC. This encodes CASSFGGAQTQYF.

This chain connects TRBV18 to TRBJ2-3; possibly TRBD1 for D (6 bases). Germline CDR1 is KGHSH and CDR2 is LQKENI. The ends were cut back, 8 bases at V and 6 bases at J, with 15 bases in the middle. This CDR3 is built from 13 residues. CDR3 DNA: TGTGCCAGCACCCCCCGACAGGCCGATACGCAGTATTTT. It specifies CASTPRQADTQYF. The full variable domain, rest sourced from reference TRBV18 and TRBJ2-3, is NAGVMQNPRHLVRRRGQEARLRCSPMKGHSHVYWYRQLPEEGLKFMVYLQKENIIDESGMPKERFSAEFPKEGPSILRIQQVVRGDSAAYFCASTPRQADTQYFGPGTRLTVL.

The gene calls are TRBV19 and TRBJ1-6; D unresolved. Trimming removed 1 base at V and 8 bases at J, with 9 bases between. This CDR3 spans 14 amino acids. The germline CDR1 and CDR2 sequences are LNHDA and SQIVND (reference sequence). The CDR3 DNA is TGTGCCAGTAGTATAGCTAATGGTGATTCACCCCTCCACTTT. The encoded protein is CASSIANGDSPLHF.

This chain uses TRBV3-1 (or the pseudogene TRBV3-2) with TRBJ2-3; the D is unclear. The length of the CDR3 is 14 residues. Germline lookup yields CDR1 LGHDT and CDR2 YNNKEL (reference sequence). V shed 2 bases and J shed 1 base, with 7 bases lying between them. CDR3 sequence reads: CASSQNEGTDTQYF. CDR3 DNA sequence: TGTGCCAGCAGCCAAAACGAAGGCACAGATACGCAGTATTTT.

J is TRBJ1-6 and V is TRBV6-2 or TRBV6-3; TRBD1 might be the D (5 bases). V lost 0 bases, J lost 9 bases, and 9 bases lay in between. There are 14 residues in the CDR3. CDR1 and CDR2 (germline): MNHEY, SVGEGT. The CDR3 loop reads CASSYSTGLSPLHF. CDR3 coding DNA: TGTGCCAGCAGTTACTCAACAGGTCTTTCACCCCTCCACTTT.

This sequence joins TRBV5-1 and TRBJ2-5; D remains unclear. The CDR3 covers 16 residues. With 0 bases removed from V and 7 bases from J, the gap between germline ends came to 19 bases. CDR1 SGHRS and CDR2 YFSETQ come from the germline V gene. The CDR3 coding sequence is TGCGCCAGCAGCTTGGTTCCGAGCCTATGGGTAGGGACCCAGTACTTC. This sequence encodes CASSLVPSLWVGTQYF. Filled out from reference TRBV5-1 and TRBJ2-5, the complete variable domain reads KAGVTQTPRYLIKTRGQQVTLSCSPISGHRSVSWYQQTPGQGLQFLFEYFSETQRNKGNFPGRFSGRQFSNSRSEMNVSTLELGDSALYLCASSLVPSLWVGTQYFGPGTRLLVL.

This clone was recorded a few times. This chain joins TRBV13 and TRBJ1-6; D gene ambiguous. Trimming took off 0 bases at V and 9 bases at J, with 3 bases between the two ends. Per the germline V gene, CDR1 is PRHDT and CDR2 is FYEKMQ (reference sequence). This CDR3 is built from 12 residues. DNA of the CDR3: TGTGCCAGCAGCTTAGGGGGTTCACCCCTCCACTTT. It codes for CASSLGGSPLHF.